This is a list of T cell receptor beta chains from one sample in a study of cytomegalovirus exposure and HLA in healthy donors. Method: immunoSEQ multiplex PCR; TCRdb's copy keeps in-frame clones and lacks some. Of some 200,000 clones listed, 77% are singletons. Source material: PBMCs. The receptors originated from an older woman in good health and CMV-seropositive. CDR3s include the opening cysteine and the closing phenylalanine or tryptophan. The D gene is left open where the match is weak. Where a row states a size, it is once, few, many or the class of an expanded clone; other rows omit it.

D	J	V	size	CDR3	DNA
-	TRBJ2-1	TRBV10-3	few	CAIVIRSSYNEQFF	TGTGCCATCGTTATTAGGAGCTCCTACAATGAGCAGTTCTTC
-	TRBJ1-2	TRBV7-9	once	CSSSQSQGSTYGYTF	TGTTCCAGCAGCCAATCACAGGGAAGTACTTATGGCTACACCTTC
-	TRBJ2-5	TRBV7-9	-	CASSLNEGETQYF	TGTGCCAGCAGCTTAAACGAGGGAGAGACCCAGTACTTC
-	TRBJ2-3	TRBV6-6	-	CASGSADTQYF	TGTGCCTCCGGGTCGGCGGATACGCAGTATTTT
-	TRBJ2-3	TRBV6-4	-	CASSEGLGGGTDTQYF	TGTGCCAGCAGTGAGGGGCTTGGCGGGGGCACAGATACGCAGTATTTT
TRBD1	TRBJ2-3	TRBV6-4	-	CASSPRQGATDTQYF	TGTGCCAGCAGTCCGAGACAGGGGGCCACAGATACGCAGTATTTT
-	TRBJ1-1	TRBV5-1	-	CASSLAAGQQKEAFF	TGCGCCAGCAGCTTGGCCGCGGGGCAACAGAAGGAAGCTTTCTTT
-	TRBJ2-1	TRBV27	-	CASRIAVSYNEQFF	TGTGCCAGCAGGATAGCGGTCTCCTACAATGAGCAGTTCTTC
TRBD1	TRBJ2-3	TRBV18	-	CASFPGQGGDTQYF	TGTGCCAGCTTCCCGGGACAGGGGGGAGATACGCAGTATTTT
-	TRBJ1-2	TRBV10-3	once	CASSEWWQGNYGYTF	TGTGCCAGCAGTGAATGGTGGCAGGGAAACTATGGCTACACCTTC
TRBD1	TRBJ1-1	TRBV5-4	many	CASSADRVAFF	TGTGCCAGCAGTGCCGACAGGGTGGCTTTCTTT
TRBD1	TRBJ2-7	TRBV5-5	-	CASSQWTGVSGEQYF	TGTGCCAGCAGCCAGTGGACAGGGGTAAGCGGCGAGCAGTACTTC
-	TRBJ2-7	TRBV27	few	CASSLFDSNTYEQYF	TGTGCCAGCAGTTTATTCGACTCCAACACCTACGAGCAGTACTTC
TRBD1	TRBJ1-1	TRBV6-5	-	CASRPGQGLRTEAFF	TGTGCCAGCCGCCCGGGACAGGGGTTGCGCACTGAAGCTTTCTTT
TRBD1	TRBJ2-7	TRBV29-1	few	CSVGQGAGNEQYF	TGCAGCGTTGGACAGGGGGCTGGAAACGAGCAGTACTTC
-	TRBJ1-5	TRBV27	-	CASSPWRTAGNQPQHF	TGTGCCAGCAGTCCATGGCGGACAGCCGGCAATCAGCCCCAGCATTTT
TRBD2	TRBJ2-7	TRBV6-5	-	CASSRSSGDYEQYF	TGTGCCAGCAGTCGGTCTAGCGGGGACTACGAGCAGTACTTC
-	TRBJ1-5	TRBV28	-	CASSSGFYSNQPQHF	TGTGCCAGCAGTTCGGGATTTTATAGCAATCAGCCCCAGCATTTT
TRBD1	TRBJ1-2	TRBV30	-	CAWTGTGGNGYTF	TGTGCCTGGACCGGGACAGGGGGCAATGGCTACACCTTC
TRBD2	TRBJ2-1	TRBV5-4	-	CASSSSGGPYNEQFF	TGTGCCAGCAGCTCAAGCGGGGGGCCTTACAATGAGCAGTTCTTC
TRBD1	TRBJ2-2	TRBV19	-	CASSAWDRANTGELFF	TGTGCCAGTAGTGCTTGGGACAGGGCGAACACCGGGGAGCTGTTTTTT
TRBD1	TRBJ1-1	TRBV7-2	-	CASSLGGGTTEAFF	TGTGCCAGCAGCTTAGGAGGGGGCACTACTGAAGCTTTCTTT
-	TRBJ2-3	TRBV11-3	-	CASSYALPDTQYF	TGTGCCAGCAGCTATGCGCTCCCAGATACGCAGTATTTT
-	TRBJ2-7	TRBV5-6	-	CASSLAGLQGSYEQYF	TGTGCCAGCAGCTTGGCGGGGCTCCAGGGGTCCTACGAGCAGTACTTC
-	TRBJ2-1	TRBV7-2	few	CASSVPGVNEQFF	TGTGCCAGCAGCGTCCCCGGGGTAAATGAGCAGTTCTTC
TRBD1	TRBJ2-2	TRBV11-3	-	CASSRQGQSTGELFF	TGTGCCAGCAGCCGACAGGGGCAAAGTACCGGGGAGCTGTTTTTT
TRBD1	TRBJ1-2	TRBV5-4	-	CASSTVDRVNYGYTF	TGTGCCAGCAGCACCGTGGACAGGGTAAACTATGGCTACACCTTC
TRBD2	TRBJ2-3	TRBV30	-	CAWSFSGGRTDTQYF	TGTGCCTGGAGTTTCTCGGGGGGGCGCACAGATACGCAGTATTTT
-	TRBJ1-6	TRBV18	-	CASSFASAVINSPLHF	TGTGCCAGCTCTTTCGCGAGCGCCGTCATTAATTCACCCCTCCACTTT
TRBD1	TRBJ2-7	TRBV10-1	-	CASSDGTGREQYF	TGCGCCAGCAGTGACGGGACAGGGAGGGAGCAGTACTTC
TRBD1	TRBJ2-7	TRBV11-2	-	CASSATGAPYEQYF	TGTGCCAGCAGCGCCACAGGGGCGCCCTACGAGCAGTACTTC
-	TRBJ1-2	TRBV19	-	CASSGQRGSYGYTF	TGTGCCAGTAGTGGACAGCGAGGGAGCTATGGCTACACCTTC
-	TRBJ2-5	TRBV6-1	-	CASSAGRETQYF	TGTGCCAGCAGTGCAGGGAGGGAGACCCAGTACTTC
-	TRBJ2-5	TRBV2	-	CASSQSGETQYF	TGTGCCAGCAGTCAATCGGGGGAGACCCAGTACTTC
-	TRBJ1-4	TRBV6-1	few	CASSEAGLANEKLFF	TGTGCCAGCAGTGAAGCAGGACTTGCTAATGAAAAACTGTTTTTT
TRBD1	TRBJ1-1	TRBV7-9	-	CASSSTGSVTEAFF	TGTGCCAGCAGCTCGACAGGGAGTGTCACTGAAGCTTTCTTT
TRBD1	TRBJ1-2	TRBV6-1	-	CASSEPGQPNYGYTF	TGTGCCAGCAGTGAACCGGGACAGCCTAACTATGGCTACACCTTC
TRBD2	TRBJ2-7	TRBV11-2	-	CASSRTRWDEQYF	TGTGCCAGCAGCAGGACTAGGTGGGACGAGCAGTACTTC
TRBD1	TRBJ2-5	TRBV7-2	-	CASSSRDRGLETQYF	TGTGCCAGCAGCTCCCGGGACAGGGGGCTCGAGACCCAGTACTTC
-	TRBJ2-6	TRBV28	once	CASSLGGGANVLTF	TGTGCCAGCAGTTTAGGAGGTGGGGCCAACGTCCTGACTTTC
TRBD1	TRBJ1-6	TRBV30	-	CAWSVIEGAADSPLHF	TGTGCCTGGAGTGTAATCGAGGGGGCGGCTGATTCACCCCTCCACTTT
-	TRBJ2-5	TRBV16	-	CASSQATGSETQYF	TGTGCCAGCAGCCAGGCAACAGGGTCCGAGACCCAGTACTTC
-	TRBJ2-1	TRBV2	-	CASSLSWTNYNEQFF	TGTGCCAGCAGCCTCAGCTGGACTAACTACAATGAGCAGTTCTTC